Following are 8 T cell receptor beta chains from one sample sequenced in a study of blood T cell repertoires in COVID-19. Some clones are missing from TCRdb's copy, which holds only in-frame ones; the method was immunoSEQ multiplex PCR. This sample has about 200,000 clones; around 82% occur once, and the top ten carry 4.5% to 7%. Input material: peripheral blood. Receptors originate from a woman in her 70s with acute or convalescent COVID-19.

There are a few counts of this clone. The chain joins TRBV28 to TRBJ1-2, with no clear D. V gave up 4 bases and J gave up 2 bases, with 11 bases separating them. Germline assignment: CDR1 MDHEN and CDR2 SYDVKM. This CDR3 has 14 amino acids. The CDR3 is CASSSGASNYGYTF. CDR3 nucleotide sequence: TGTGCCAGCAGTTCGGGTGCCAGCAACTATGGCTACACCTTC.

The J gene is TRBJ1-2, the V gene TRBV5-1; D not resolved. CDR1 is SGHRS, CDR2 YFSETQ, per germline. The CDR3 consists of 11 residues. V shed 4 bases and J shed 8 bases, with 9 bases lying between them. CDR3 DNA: TGCGCCAGCAGCGGCGGGTGGGGCTACACCTTC. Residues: CASSGGWGYTF.

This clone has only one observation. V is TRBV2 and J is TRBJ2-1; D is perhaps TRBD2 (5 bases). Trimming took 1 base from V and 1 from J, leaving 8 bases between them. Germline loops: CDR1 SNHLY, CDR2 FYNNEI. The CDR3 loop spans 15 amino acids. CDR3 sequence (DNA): TGTGCCAGCAGTGAAGTACGAGGGTCCTACAATGAGCAGTTCTTC. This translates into CASSEVRGSYNEQFF.

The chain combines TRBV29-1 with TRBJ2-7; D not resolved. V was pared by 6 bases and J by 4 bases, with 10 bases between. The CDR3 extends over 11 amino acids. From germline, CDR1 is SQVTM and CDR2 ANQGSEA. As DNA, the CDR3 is TGCAGCGTGGAACAGTCTTACGAGCAGTACTTC. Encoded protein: CSVEQSYEQYF.

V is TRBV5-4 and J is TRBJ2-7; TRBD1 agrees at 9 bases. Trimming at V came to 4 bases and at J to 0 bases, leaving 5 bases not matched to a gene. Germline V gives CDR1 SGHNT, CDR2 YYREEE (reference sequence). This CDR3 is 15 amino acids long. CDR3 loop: CASSGGTGSSYEQYF. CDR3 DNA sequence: TGTGCCAGCAGCGGGGGGACAGGGAGCTCCTACGAGCAGTACTTC.

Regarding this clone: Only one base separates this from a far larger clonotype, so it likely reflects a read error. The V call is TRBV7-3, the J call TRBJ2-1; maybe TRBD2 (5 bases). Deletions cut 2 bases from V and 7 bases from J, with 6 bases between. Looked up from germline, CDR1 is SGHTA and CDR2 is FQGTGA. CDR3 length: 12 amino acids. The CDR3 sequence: CASSLRGNEQFF. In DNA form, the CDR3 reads TGTGCCAGCAGCTTACGGGGAAATGAGCAGTTCTTC.

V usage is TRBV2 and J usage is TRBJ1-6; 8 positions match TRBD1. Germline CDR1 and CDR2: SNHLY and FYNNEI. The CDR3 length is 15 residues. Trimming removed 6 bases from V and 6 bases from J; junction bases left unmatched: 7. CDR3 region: CASRNVGQGNSPLHF. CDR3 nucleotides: TGTGCCAGCAGGAACGTAGGACAGGGTAATTCACCCCTCCACTTT.

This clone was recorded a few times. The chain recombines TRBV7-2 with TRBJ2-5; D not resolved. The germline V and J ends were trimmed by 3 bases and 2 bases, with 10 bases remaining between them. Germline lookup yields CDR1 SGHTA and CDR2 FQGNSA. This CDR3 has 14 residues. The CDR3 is CASSFERLQETQYF. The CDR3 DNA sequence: TGTGCCAGCAGCTTCGAGCGACTTCAAGAGACCCAGTACTTC.